The clone carrying this T cell receptor (beta chain) appeared once. What it binds is not known. Per the germline V gene, CDR1 is LNHNV and CDR2 is YYDKDF (reference sequence). This CDR3 spans 16 amino acids. V lost 0 bases and J lost 8; bases outside the gene matches: 12. The data were obtained in a study of cytomegalovirus exposure and HLA in healthy donors. Notes on the study in general: Whilst most TCR sequences proved rare, a subset of public TCRs occurred across many donors. TCR clusters originating in the first cohort tended to co-occur in the roughly 130 validation repertoires, according to a later analysis.

Sequencing was performed with immunoSEQ multiplex PCR; in TCRdb, only in-frame clones are kept and a portion is missing. Of around 150,000 clones detected, about 86% appear once; the ten largest clones hold 2% to 2.5%. The receptor comes from a woman aged 18 to 35 in good health and CMV-seronegative. Sequenced: PBMCs. The J gene is TRBJ1-2, the V gene TRBV15; 7 bases align to TRBD1. In DNA form, the CDR3 reads TGTGCCACCAGCAGAGACTCACAGGGGTCGGGAAAAGGCTACACCTTC. This codes for CATSRDSQGSGKGYTF.